The clone carrying this TCR beta chain was detected a few times. No antigen is known for it. The germline V gene has CDR1 SGHTA and CDR2 FQGNSA. This CDR3 is 15 amino acids long. V lost 3 bases and J 7 bases, leaving 16 bases between the germline ends. The sample belongs to a study of post-analysis software for immune sequencing data. Study-level background: Several disease courses (relapsing-remitting, secondary progressive and progressive-relapsing) of multiple sclerosis were included. Study-level findings and limits: Under F measure analysis, samples from one preparation batch co-clustered strongly. There was significantly lower normalized Chao1 diversity in multiple sclerosis patients than in controls. Among 5 or 6 TRBV segments more frequent in patients than controls were TRBV5-6, TRBV5-1 and TRBV20-1.

Researchers reported that TCR beta cDNA libraries carried unique molecular identifiers. TCRdb used MiXCR to reprocess the PCR reads, holding one entry per CDR3 protein. The table lists approximately 460,000 distinct CDR3 sequences, approximately 45% of them singletons. The chain couples TRBV7-2 to TRBJ2-4; D is undetermined. Sequenced material: blood. The receptor comes from a girl aged 5-17 years with multiple sclerosis. The CDR3, as DNA: TGTGCCAGCAGCTTTCATCGCACGGAGTGGAACATTCAGTACTTC. Translated: CASSFHRTEWNIQYF.